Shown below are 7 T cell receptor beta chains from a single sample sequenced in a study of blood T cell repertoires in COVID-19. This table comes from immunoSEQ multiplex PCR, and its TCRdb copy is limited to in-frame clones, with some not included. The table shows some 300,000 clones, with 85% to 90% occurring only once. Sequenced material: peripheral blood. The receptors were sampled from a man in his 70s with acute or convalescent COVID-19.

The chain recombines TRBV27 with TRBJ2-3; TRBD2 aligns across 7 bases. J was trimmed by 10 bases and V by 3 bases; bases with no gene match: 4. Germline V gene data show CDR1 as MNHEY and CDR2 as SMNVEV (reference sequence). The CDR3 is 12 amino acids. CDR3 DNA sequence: TGTGCCAGCAGTTTCGGACTAGAGTCGCAGTATTTT. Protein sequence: CASSFGLESQYF.

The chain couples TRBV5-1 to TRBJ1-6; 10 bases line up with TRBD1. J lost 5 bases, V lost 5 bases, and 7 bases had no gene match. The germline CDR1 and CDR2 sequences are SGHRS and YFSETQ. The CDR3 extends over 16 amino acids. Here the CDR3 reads CASRAGQGTHNSPLHF. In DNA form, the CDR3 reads TGCGCCAGCAGAGCGGGACAGGGGACTCATAATTCACCCCTCCACTTT.

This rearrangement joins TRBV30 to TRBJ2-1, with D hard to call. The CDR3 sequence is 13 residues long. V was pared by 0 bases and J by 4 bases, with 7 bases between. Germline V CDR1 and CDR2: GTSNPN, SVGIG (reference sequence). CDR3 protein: CAWSVDGYNEQFF. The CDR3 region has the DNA TGTGCCTGGAGTGTAGACGGGTACAATGAGCAGTTCTTC.

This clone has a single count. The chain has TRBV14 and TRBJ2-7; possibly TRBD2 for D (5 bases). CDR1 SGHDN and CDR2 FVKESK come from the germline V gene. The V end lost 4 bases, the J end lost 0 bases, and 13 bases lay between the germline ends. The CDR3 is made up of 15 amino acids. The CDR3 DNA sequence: TGTGCCAGCAGCCTTCCGGGGAGAAGCTCCTACGAGCAGTACTTC. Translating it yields CASSLPGRSSYEQYF.

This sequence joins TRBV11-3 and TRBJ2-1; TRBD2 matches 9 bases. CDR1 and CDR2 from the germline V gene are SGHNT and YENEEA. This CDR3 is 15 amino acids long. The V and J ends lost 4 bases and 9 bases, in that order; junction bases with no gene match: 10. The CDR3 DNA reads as TGTGCCAGCAGCTACGCGGGGGGGGAGGATACTGAGCAGTTCTTC. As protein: CASSYAGGEDTEQFF.

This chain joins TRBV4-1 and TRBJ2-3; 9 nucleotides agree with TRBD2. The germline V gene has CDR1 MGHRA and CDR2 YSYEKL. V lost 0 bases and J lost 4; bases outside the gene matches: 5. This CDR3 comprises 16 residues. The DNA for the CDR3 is TGCGCCAGCAGCCAAGAAGAAGCGGGAGGCCCAGATACGCAGTATTTT. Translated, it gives CASSQEEAGGPDTQYF.

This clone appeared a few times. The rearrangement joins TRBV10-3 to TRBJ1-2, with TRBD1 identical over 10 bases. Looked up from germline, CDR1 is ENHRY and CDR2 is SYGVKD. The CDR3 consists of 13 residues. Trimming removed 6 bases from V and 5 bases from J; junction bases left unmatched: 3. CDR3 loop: CAIRMDRGYGYTF. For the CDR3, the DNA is TGTGCCATCAGAATGGACAGGGGGTATGGCTACACCTTC.